These 14 T cell receptor beta chains were all obtained from the same sample, sequenced in a study of blood T cell repertoires in COVID-19. Profiled with immunoSEQ multiplex PCR; TCRdb holds only in-frame clones, not every one. The data hold 150,000 or so clones, with around 82% observed a single time. The sequencing input was peripheral blood. The receptors come from a man aged 60-69 years with active or convalescent COVID-19.

Comments on this clone: Other DNA sequences in the sample encode the same CDR3. V is TRBV28 and J is TRBJ2-3; 7 bases fit TRBD1. The germline gives CDR1 MDHEN, CDR2 SYDVKM. The trim removed 3 bases at V and 1 base at J, leaving 1 base unmatched. CDR3 length equals 14 residues. CDR3 region: CASSLGTGTDTQYF. Here the CDR3 DNA reads TGTGCCAGCAGTTTGGGGACAGGCACAGATACGCAGTATTTT.

The chain employs TRBV6-5 and TRBJ1-1; a possible D gene is TRBD1 (6 bases). This CDR3 contains 15 residues. V was shortened by 7 bases and J by 5 bases, with 20 bases between the two germline ends. The germline V gene encodes CDR1 MNHEY and CDR2 SVGAGI. Here the CDR3 reads CASTRTPRGGTEAFF. CDR3 DNA sequence: TGTGCCAGCACCCGGACCCCAAGGGGGGGGACTGAAGCTTTCTTT.

A note on this clone: Other nucleotide sequences from this sample produce the same CDR3. The chain carries TRBV6-5 and TRBJ1-5; D gene uncertain. V lost 6 bases and J lost 4, with 10 bases in between. The length of the CDR3 is 13 residues. Germline V CDR1 and CDR2: MNHEY, SVGAGI. CDR3 DNA sequence: TGTGCCAGCAGCCGGAGGGAGAATCAGCCCCAGCATTTT. It specifies CASSRRENQPQHF.

V usage is TRBV5-1 and J usage is TRBJ2-3, with 9 bases fitting TRBD1. V lost 4 bases, J lost 4 bases, and 7 bases stayed unmatched. The CDR3 loop spans 15 amino acids. The germline CDR1 and CDR2 sequences are SGHRS and YFSETQ. CDR3 coding DNA: TGCGCCAGCAGCGACGGGACAGGGCAGGCAGATACGCAGTATTTT. It specifies CASSDGTGQADTQYF.

The V and J genes are TRBV7-2 and TRBJ2-1; TRBD2 is a possible D gene (5 bases). The ends were cut back, 1 base at V and 7 bases at J, with 11 bases in the middle. The CDR3 length is 14 residues. CDR1 SGHTA and CDR2 FQGNSA come from the germline V gene. The CDR3 nucleotides read TGTGCCAGCAGCTTAGTACTAGGCCTTAATGAGCAGTTCTTC. This translates into CASSLVLGLNEQFF. The full variable domain, rest sourced from reference TRBV7-2 and TRBJ2-1, is GAGVSQSPSNKVTEKGKDVELRCDPISGHTALYWYRQSLGQGLEFLIYFQGNSAPDKSGLPSDRFSAERTGGSVSTLTIQRTQQEDSAVYLCASSLVLGLNEQFFGPGTRLTVL.

This chain joins TRBV11-2 and TRBJ2-5; TRBD2 aligns across 11 bases. The CDR3 consists of 19 residues. Looked up from germline, CDR1 is SGHAT and CDR2 is FQNNGV. With V trimmed by 3 bases and J by 5 bases, 17 bases remained unmatched. CDR3: CASSFYPGGSGGAGETQYF. CDR3 bases: TGTGCCAGCAGCTTTTATCCGGGAGGTAGCGGGGGGGCAGGGGAGACCCAGTACTTC. The complete variable domain, with remaining parts taken from reference TRBV11-2 and TRBJ2-5, reads EAGVAQSPRYKIIEKRQSVAFWCNPISGHATLYWYQQILGQGPKLLIQFQNNGVVDDSQLPKDRFSAERLKGVDSTLKIQPAKLEDSAVYLCASSFYPGGSGGAGETQYFGPGTRLLVL.

V is TRBV19 and J is TRBJ2-7; perhaps TRBD2 as D (5 bases). Trimming removed 9 bases at V and 5 bases at J, with 14 bases between. Germline V CDR1 and CDR2: LNHDA, SQIVND (reference sequence). The CDR3 is 12 amino acids. This CDR3 reads CARSGERHEQYF. CDR3 in DNA: TGTGCCAGAAGCGGCGAACGCCACGAGCAGTACTTC. The full variable domain, with the rest looked up from reference TRBV19 and TRBJ2-7, is DGGITQSPKYLFRKEGQNVTLSCEQNLNHDAMYWYRQDPGQGLRLIYYSQIVNDFQKGDIAEGYSVSREKKESFPLTVTSAQKNPTAFYLCARSGERHEQYFGPGTRLTVT.

V and J are TRBV7-6 and TRBJ2-7, with D perhaps matching TRBD1 (6 bases). CDR3 length equals 16 residues. CDR1 is SGHVS and CDR2 is FNYEAQ in the germline V gene. V lost 4 bases, J lost 0 bases, and 16 bases lay in between. The CDR3 DNA reads as TGTGCCAGCAGCTCGAGACCAGGACAGAGCTCCTACGAGCAGTACTTC. Its translation: CASSSRPGQSSYEQYF.

The chain is built from TRBV27 and TRBJ2-5; the D gene is possibly TRBD2 (5 bases). Germline loops: CDR1 MNHEY, CDR2 SMNVEV (reference sequence). The CDR3 spans 13 residues. CDR3 loop: CAASQRPGETQYF. The CDR3 DNA is TGTGCTGCCTCCCAAAGACCGGGGGAGACCCAGTACTTC.

The gene calls are TRBV5-1 and TRBJ1-1, with 9 bases lining up with TRBD1. Looked up from germline, CDR1 is SGHRS and CDR2 is YFSETQ. V lost 4 bases and J lost 10; bases outside the gene matches: 5. CDR3 length: 12 amino acids. The CDR3 nucleotides are TGCGCCAGCAGCACCGGACAGGGGTTAGCTTTCTTT. Its translation is CASSTGQGLAFF. Filled out from reference TRBV5-1 and TRBJ1-1, the complete variable domain reads KAGVTQTPRYLIKTRGQQVTLSCSPISGHRSVSWYQQTPGQGLQFLFEYFSETQRNKGNFPGRFSGRQFSNSRSEMNVSTLELGDSALYLCASSTGQGLAFFGQGTRLTVV.

The chain links TRBV9 to TRBJ1-2; D unresolved. This CDR3 comprises 15 residues. CDR1 SGDLS and CDR2 YYNGEE come from the germline V gene. V was cut by 3 bases and J by 5 bases, with 17 bases left in between. The CDR3 protein is CASSESALKPYGYTF. CDR3 sequence (DNA): TGTGCCAGCAGCGAAAGCGCACTGAAGCCTTATGGCTACACCTTC.

V is TRBV4-1 and J is TRBJ2-7, with TRBD1 matching 9 bases. CDR1 is MGHRA and CDR2 is YSYEKL in the germline V gene. V shed 4 bases, J shed 6 bases, and the junction held 10 bases outside the gene matches. This CDR3 is built from 15 residues. DNA of the CDR3: TGCGCCAGCAGCCGGGCCGGGACAGGGTTTGGCGAGCAGTACTTC. Amino acids: CASSRAGTGFGEQYF.

The chain employs TRBV5-1 and TRBJ2-7, with D hard to call. The germline V gene encodes CDR1 SGHRS and CDR2 YFSETQ. The CDR3 is 14 amino acids. Trimming stripped 1 base from V and 0 bases from J, with 8 bases between. The CDR3 here is CASSLLASSYEQYF. Here the CDR3 DNA reads TGCGCCAGCAGCTTGTTGGCCAGCTCCTACGAGCAGTACTTC. Complete variable domain (other parts from reference TRBV5-1 and TRBJ2-7): KAGVTQTPRYLIKTRGQQVTLSCSPISGHRSVSWYQQTPGQGLQFLFEYFSETQRNKGNFPGRFSGRQFSNSRSEMNVSTLELGDSALYLCASSLLASSYEQYFGPGTRLTVT.

This chain uses TRBV5-6 with TRBJ1-6, with 8 nucleotides matching TRBD1. The V gene's germline CDR1 is SGHDT and CDR2 YYEEEE. Losses at the gene ends were 3 bases for V and 9 bases for J; bases not matched to a gene: 14. The CDR3 totals 17 residues. CDR3 nucleotides: TGTGCCAGCAGCTGGGGGACAGGCCAACCCGGCGTTTCACCCCTCCACTTT. The encoded protein is CASSWGTGQPGVSPLHF.